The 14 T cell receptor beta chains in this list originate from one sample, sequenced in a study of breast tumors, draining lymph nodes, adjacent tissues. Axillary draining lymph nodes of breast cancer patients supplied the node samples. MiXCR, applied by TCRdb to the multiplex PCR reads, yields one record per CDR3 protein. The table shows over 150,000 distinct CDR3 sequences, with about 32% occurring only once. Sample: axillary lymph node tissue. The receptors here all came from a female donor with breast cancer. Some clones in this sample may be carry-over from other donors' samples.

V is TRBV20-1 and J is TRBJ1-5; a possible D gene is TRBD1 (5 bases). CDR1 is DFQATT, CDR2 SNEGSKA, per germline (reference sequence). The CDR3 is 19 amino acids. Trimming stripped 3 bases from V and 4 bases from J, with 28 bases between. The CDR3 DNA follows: TGCAGTGCTAGTCCCCCCCGCGGGGGGACCAAATCATTTAATCAGCCCCAGCATTTT. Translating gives CSASPPRGGTKSFNQPQHF.

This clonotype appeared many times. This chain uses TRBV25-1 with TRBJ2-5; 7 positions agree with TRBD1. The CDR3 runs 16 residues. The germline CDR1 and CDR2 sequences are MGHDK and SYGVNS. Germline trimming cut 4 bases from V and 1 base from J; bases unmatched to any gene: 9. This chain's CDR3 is CASSARQGVSQETQYF. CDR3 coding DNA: TGTGCCAGCAGTGCCCGACAGGGCGTCTCCCAAGAGACCCAGTACTTC.

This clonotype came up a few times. CDR3 amino acids: CASSQQGQERTNEKLFF. The CDR3 bases are TGCGCCAGCAGCCAACAGGGACAGGAAAGAACTAATGAAAAACTGTTTTTT. J is TRBJ1-4 and V is TRBV4-1; 8 positions match TRBD1. This CDR3 spans 17 amino acids. Trimming cost V 2 bases and J 1 base; bases outside gene matches: 6. Germline V CDR1 and CDR2: MGHRA, YSYEKL.

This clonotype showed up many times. DNA of the CDR3: TGTGCCAGCAGGACAGGCCCCAACACCGGGGAGCTGTTTTTT. Translating it yields CASRTGPNTGELFF. The chain joins TRBV6-4 to TRBJ2-2; weak D call: TRBD1 (6 bases). The CDR3 has 14 residues. Germline V CDR1 and CDR2: MRHNA, SNTAGT. The germline V and J ends were trimmed by 6 bases and 2 bases, with 10 bases remaining between them.

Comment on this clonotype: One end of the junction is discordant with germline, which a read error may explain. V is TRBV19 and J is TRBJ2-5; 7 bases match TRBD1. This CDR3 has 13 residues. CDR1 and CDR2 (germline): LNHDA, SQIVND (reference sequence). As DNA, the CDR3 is TGTGGCAGTAGTATGGGGACAGTGGAGACCCAGTACTTC. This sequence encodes CGSSMGTVETQYF. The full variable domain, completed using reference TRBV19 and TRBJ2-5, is DGGITQSPKYLFRKEGQNVTLSCEQNLNHDAMYWYRQDPGQGLRLIYYSQIVNDFQKGDIAEGYSVSREKKESFPLTVTSAQKNPTAFYLCGSSMGTVETQYFGPGTRLLVL.

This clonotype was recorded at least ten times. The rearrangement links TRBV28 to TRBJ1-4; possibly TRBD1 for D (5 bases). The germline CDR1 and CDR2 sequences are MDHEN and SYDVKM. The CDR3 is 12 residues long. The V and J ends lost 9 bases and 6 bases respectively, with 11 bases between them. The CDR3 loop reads CASRQRDEKLFF. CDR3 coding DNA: TGTGCCAGTCGACAGAGGGATGAAAAACTGTTTTTT.

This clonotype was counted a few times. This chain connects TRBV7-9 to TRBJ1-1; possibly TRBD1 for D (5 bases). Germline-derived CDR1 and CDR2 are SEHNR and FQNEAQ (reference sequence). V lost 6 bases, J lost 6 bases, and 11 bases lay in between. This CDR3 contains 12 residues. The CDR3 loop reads CASRGGGAEAFF. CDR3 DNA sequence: TGTGCCAGCAGGGGGGGAGGCGCTGAAGCTTTCTTT.

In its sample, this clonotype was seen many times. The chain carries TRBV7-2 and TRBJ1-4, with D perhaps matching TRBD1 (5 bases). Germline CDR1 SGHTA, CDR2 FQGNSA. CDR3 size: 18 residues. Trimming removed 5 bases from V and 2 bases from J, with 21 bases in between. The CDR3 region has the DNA TGTGCCAGCAGCCTCGGCGGGGCAGGTTGGTCGACTAATGAAAAACTGTTTTTT. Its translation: CASSLGGAGWSTNEKLFF.

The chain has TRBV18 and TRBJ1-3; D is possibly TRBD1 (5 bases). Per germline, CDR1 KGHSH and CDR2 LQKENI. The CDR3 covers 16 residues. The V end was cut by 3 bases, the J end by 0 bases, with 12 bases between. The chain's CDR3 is CASSPGDSTSGNTIYF. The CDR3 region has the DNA TGTGCCAGCTCACCTGGGGACTCAACCTCTGGAAACACCATATATTTT.

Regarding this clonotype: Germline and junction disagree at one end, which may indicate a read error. Here the CDR3 DNA reads TGTGCCTGCAGCGTTGTCCAGGGAGACACCGGGGAGCTGTTTTTT. This gives the protein CACSVVQGDTGELFF. The V call is TRBV25-1, the J call TRBJ2-2; D might be TRBD1 or TRBD2, each matching 5 bases. The CDR3 has 15 residues. Looked up from germline, CDR1 is MGHDK and CDR2 is SYGVNS. Combining the CDR3 with reference TRBV25-1 and TRBJ2-2 gives the whole variable domain EADIYQTPRYLVIGTGKKITLECSQTMGHDKMYWYQQDPGMELHLIHYSYGVNSTEKGDLSSESTVSRIRTEHFPLTLESARPSHTSQYLCACSVVQGDTGELFFGEGSRLTVL.

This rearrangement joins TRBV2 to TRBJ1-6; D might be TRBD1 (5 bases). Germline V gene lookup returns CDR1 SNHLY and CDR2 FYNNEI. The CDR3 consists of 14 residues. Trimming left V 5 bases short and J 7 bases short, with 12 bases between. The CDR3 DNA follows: TGTGCCAGCAGTAACAGGAGGGAAAATTCACCCCTCCACTTT. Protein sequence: CASSNRRENSPLHF.

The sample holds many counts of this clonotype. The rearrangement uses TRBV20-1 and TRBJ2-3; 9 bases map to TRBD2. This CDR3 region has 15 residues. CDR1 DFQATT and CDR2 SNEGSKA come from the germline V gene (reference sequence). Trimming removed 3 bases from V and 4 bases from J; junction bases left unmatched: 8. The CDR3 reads CSASDSGRTSDTQYF. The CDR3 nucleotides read TGCAGTGCTAGTGACAGCGGGAGGACTTCAGATACGCAGTATTTT.

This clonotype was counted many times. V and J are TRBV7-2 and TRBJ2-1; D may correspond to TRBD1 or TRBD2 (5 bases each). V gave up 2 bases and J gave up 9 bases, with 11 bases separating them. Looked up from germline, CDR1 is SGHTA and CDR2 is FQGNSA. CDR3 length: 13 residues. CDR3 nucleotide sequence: TGTGCCAGCAGCTTAACGGGACCGCGTGAGCAGTTCTTC. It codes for CASSLTGPREQFF. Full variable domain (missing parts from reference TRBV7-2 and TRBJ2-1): GAGVSQSPSNKVTEKGKDVELRCDPISGHTALYWYRQSLGQGLEFLIYFQGNSAPDKSGLPSDRFSAERTGGSVSTLTIQRTQQEDSAVYLCASSLTGPREQFFGPGTRLTVL.

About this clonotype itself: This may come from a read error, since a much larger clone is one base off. DNA of the CDR3: TGTGCCTGCAGTCCCGGGACAGGGACCTACGAGCAGTACTTC. Translated: CACSPGTGTYEQYF. This chain links TRBV6-5 with TRBJ2-7, with 9 bases matching TRBD1. The germline V gene has CDR1 MNHEY and CDR2 SVGAGI. This CDR3 spans 14 amino acids.